This T cell receptor beta chain was recovered during a study of T cell responses to AZD1222 COVID-19 vaccine. Repertoires were generated with immunoSEQ multiplex PCR, while TCRdb's copy carries only in-frame clones and drops some. The sample contains around 99,000 clones, 87% of which appear only once. Overall study findings and caveats: Spike was spanned by vaccine-associated CD4 TCRs, which were dominant at 160-218 and 743-854. Nearly half of spike-specific TCRs reportedly go after variant regions that carry no mutations. Females made up more of the donors, who were largely white British, and clonal diversity may have come out too low. Recipients of AZD1222 seropositive at baseline numbered only 5 or 6.

V was cut by 4 bases and J by 14 bases, with 15 bases left in between. The CDR3 consists of 13 residues. Per the germline V gene, CDR1 is LNHDA and CDR2 is SQIVND (reference sequence). Concerning this clone: Its antigen is as yet unknown.

This sequence joins TRBV19 and TRBJ1-6; D is unclear. Sequenced material: peripheral blood, taken on day 0 of AZD1222 vaccination. This clonotype was obtained from an adult in good health. In DNA form, the CDR3 reads TGTGCCAGTAGTAGAGTGGACCGCTCCACCCTCCACTTT. It yields the protein CASSRVDRSTLHF.